This T cell receptor beta chain was obtained from a study of T cells in Graves' hyperthyroidism and ophthalmopathy. This clonotype was counted between two and nine times. Germline values: CDR1 LGHNA, CDR2 YNFKEQ. CDR3 size: 16 residues. V shed 0 bases, J shed 0 bases, and the junction held 4 bases outside the gene matches. Amplified TCR beta CDR3 regions came from RNA transcripts. During a first-round RT-PCR of the TCR CDR3, the HTBI primer set was used. TCRdb passed the multiplex PCR reads through MiXCR, listing each CDR3 protein once. The repertoire consists of under 400,000 distinct CDR3 sequences, with 16% occurring once and the leading ten covering roughly a third.

J is TRBJ2-5 and V is TRBV4-2; 7 bases agree with TRBD2. The TCR comes from a man aged 30 to 45 with Graves' hyperthyroidism. The sequenced sample was blood. In nucleotides, the CDR3 is TGTGCCAGCAGCCAAGATGTGGCGGGGGACCAAGAGACCCAGTACTTC. As protein: CASSQDVAGDQETQYF.